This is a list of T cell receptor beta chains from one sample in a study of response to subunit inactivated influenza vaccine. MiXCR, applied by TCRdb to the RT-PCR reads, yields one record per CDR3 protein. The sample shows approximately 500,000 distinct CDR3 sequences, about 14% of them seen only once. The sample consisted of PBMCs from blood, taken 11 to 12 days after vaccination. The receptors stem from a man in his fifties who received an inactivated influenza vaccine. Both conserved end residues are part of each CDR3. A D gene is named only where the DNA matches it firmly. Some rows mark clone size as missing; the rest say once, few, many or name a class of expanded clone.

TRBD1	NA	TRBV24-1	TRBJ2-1	TGTGCCTCCGGACAGGGGGCTTTCAATGAGCAGTTCTTC	CASGQGAFNEQFF
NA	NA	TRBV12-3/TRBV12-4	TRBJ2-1	TGTGCCAGCACCGAACCCTTTTCCTACAATGAGCAGTTCTTC	CASTEPFSYNEQFF
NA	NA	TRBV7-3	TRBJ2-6	TGTGCCAGCAGTCCGTCTAGGGCCGGGGCCAACGTCCTGACTTTC	CASSPSRAGANVLTF
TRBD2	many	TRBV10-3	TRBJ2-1	TGTGCCATCAGTGTACTAGCGGGAGGCTACAATGAGCAGTTCTTC	CAISVLAGGYNEQFF
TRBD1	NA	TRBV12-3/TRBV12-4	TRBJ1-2	TGTGCCAGCAGTTGGACAGGGGTGGACTATGGCTACACCTTC	CASSWTGVDYGYTF
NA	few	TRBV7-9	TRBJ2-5	TGTGCCAGCAGCGCTGCTTTGGGGGGTACGGAGACCCAGTACTTC	CASSAALGGTETQYF
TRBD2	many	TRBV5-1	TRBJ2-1	TGCGCCAGCAGCTTGGCCCAAGCGGGGAGCTCCTACAATGAGCAGTTCTTC	CASSLAQAGSSYNEQFF
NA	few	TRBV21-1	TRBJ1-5	TGTGCCAGCAGCTGCCGGGACAGGGGCCCTTATAGCAATCAGCCCCAGCATTTT	CASSCRDRGPYSNQPQHF
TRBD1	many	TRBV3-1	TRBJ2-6	TGTGCCAGCAGCCAGCAGGGACAGGCGGCCAACGTCCTGACTTTC	CASSQQGQAANVLTF
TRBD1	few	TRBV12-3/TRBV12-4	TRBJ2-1	TGTGCCAGCAGGGGGACAGGGGGTTCCTACAATGAGCAGTTCTTC	CASRGTGGSYNEQFF
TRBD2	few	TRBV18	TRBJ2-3	TGTGCCAGCTCACCGATAGCGGGGACCACAGATACGCAGTATTTT	CASSPIAGTTDTQYF
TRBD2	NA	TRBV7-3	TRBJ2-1	TGTGCCAGCAGCTTAAAAGGGACTAGCGGGAACTACAATGAGCAGTTCTTC	CASSLKGTSGNYNEQFF
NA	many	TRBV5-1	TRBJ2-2	TGCGCCAGCAGCTTGGCCGGGGAGCTCGCCGGGGAGCTGTTTTTT	CASSLAGELAGELFF
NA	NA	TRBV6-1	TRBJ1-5	TGTGCCAGCAGTGGGACTGGGGGGGAGCCCCAGCATTTT	CASSGTGGEPQHF
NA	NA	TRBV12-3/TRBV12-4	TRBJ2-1	TGTGCCAGCAGTTTCGAACAGGTATACAATGAGCAGTTCTTC	CASSFEQVYNEQFF